This is a list of T cell receptor beta chains from one sample in a study of shared T cell receptors in the human thymus. Sequenced by immunoSEQ multiplex PCR; TCRdb stores in-frame clones only, minus some. The data hold hundreds of thousands of clones, with roughly 86% observed a single time. These same records also appear under a second study, on human thymus T cells.

The material sequenced was thymocytes. Receptor source: a boy in the first two years of life with a congenital heart defect. The CDR3 runs from the conserved cysteine through the conserved F or W. The order of the fields is D gene, J gene, clone size, V gene, CDR3 length, CDR3 DNA, CDR3 protein. D genes are given only for firm matches. The size field is filled for only some rows; it gives once, few, many or a size class.

D: TRBD2
J: TRBJ2-5
size: NA
V: TRBV10-3
length: 12
DNA: TGTGCCACCGGGACTAGCGACAAGACCCAGTACTTC
CDR3: CATGTSDKTQYF

D: TRBD2
J: TRBJ2-1
size: NA
V: TRBV6-5
length: 15
DNA: TGTGCCAGCAATCGGGCGGGAGGGAGTTATGGTGAGCAGTTCTTC
CDR3: CASNRAGGSYGEQFF

D: NA
J: TRBJ1-2
size: NA
V: TRBV5-4
length: 14
DNA: TGTGCCAGCAGCTTATCACAGGCTAACTATGGCTACACCTTC
CDR3: CASSLSQANYGYTF

D: NA
J: TRBJ1-4
size: NA
V: TRBV28
length: 16
DNA: TGTGCCAGTATAACCCGGACAGCAGCAACTAATGAAAAACTGTTTTTT
CDR3: CASITRTAATNEKLFF

D: NA
J: TRBJ2-5
size: NA
V: TRBV25-1
length: 16
DNA: TGTGCCAGCAGTGAAGACAGGCCCAGCCCCAAAGAGACCCAGTACTTC
CDR3: CASSEDRPSPKETQYF

D: TRBD2
J: TRBJ2-3
size: NA
V: TRBV2
length: 22
DNA: TGTGCCAGCAGTCCCGGAGGACTAGCGGGAGAGTTAACAGAGGGGGGCACAGATACGCAGTATTTT
CDR3: CASSPGGLAGELTEGGTDTQYF

D: NA
J: TRBJ2-7
size: NA
V: TRBV20-1
length: 11
DNA: TGCAGTGCCGGGACTGCTTCCGAGCAGTACTTC
CDR3: CSAGTASEQYF

D: TRBD2
J: TRBJ2-1
size: NA
V: TRBV28
length: 17
DNA: TGTGCCAGCAGTTGGGGGGACTACCTGACCTCCTACAATGAGCAGTTCTTC
CDR3: CASSWGDYLTSYNEQFF

D: NA
J: TRBJ1-1
size: NA
V: TRBV10-3
length: 14
DNA: TGTGCCATCAGTACAGGGTTATCGGGCACTGAAGCTTTCTTT
CDR3: CAISTGLSGTEAFF

D: TRBD2
J: TRBJ2-7
size: NA
V: TRBV6-5
length: 15
DNA: TGTGCCAGCAGACCCCTTAGCGGGAGTCGTTACGAGCAGTACTTC
CDR3: CASRPLSGSRYEQYF

D: NA
J: TRBJ2-3
size: NA
V: TRBV2
length: 17
DNA: TGTGCCAGCAGTGACACGGTCAGGGGCCGGGAGGCAGATACGCAGTATTTT
CDR3: CASSDTVRGREADTQYF

D: TRBD1
J: TRBJ2-7
size: once
V: TRBV6-1
length: 16
DNA: TGTGCCAGCAGTGAGGAGCAGTACACAGGGGACTACGAGCAGTACTTC
CDR3: CASSEEQYTGDYEQYF

D: NA
J: TRBJ1-1
size: NA
V: TRBV7-4
length: 13
DNA: TGTGCCAGCAGCTCCGCAACAAACACTGAAGCTTTCTTT
CDR3: CASSSATNTEAFF

D: NA
J: TRBJ2-3
size: few
V: TRBV15
length: 17
DNA: TGTGCCACCAGCACGGACCGGGACTCCTATAGTACAGATACGCAGTATTTT
CDR3: CATSTDRDSYSTDTQYF

D: TRBD1
J: TRBJ1-6
size: NA
V: TRBV28
length: 12
DNA: TGTGCCAGCAGTTTGGACAGGCCCCCCCTCCACTTT
CDR3: CASSLDRPPLHF

D: TRBD2
J: TRBJ2-5
size: NA
V: TRBV7-9
length: 16
DNA: TGTGCCAGCAGCAGTAAACTAGCGGGGGCCCAAGAGACCCAGTACTTC
CDR3: CASSSKLAGAQETQYF

D: TRBD1
J: TRBJ2-7
size: NA
V: TRBV14
length: 15
DNA: TGTGCCAGCAGCCAAGACAGGGGGTCCTCCTACGAGCAGTACTTC
CDR3: CASSQDRGSSYEQYF

D: NA
J: TRBJ2-6
size: NA
V: TRBV11-2
length: 17
DNA: TGTGCCAGCAGTTTGGGACAAGGGAGCTCTGGGGCCAACGTCCTGACTTTC
CDR3: CASSLGQGSSGANVLTF

D: TRBD1
J: TRBJ1-2
size: once
V: TRBV30
length: 22
DNA: TGTGCCTGGACCAACAAATCTAAAAGGACAGGGCCAAATAGACTTATTAACTATGGCTACACCTTC
CDR3: CAWTNKSKRTGPNRLINYGYTF

D: TRBD1
J: TRBJ1-2
size: once
V: TRBV11-2
length: 17
DNA: TGTGCCAGCAGCCGTGGACAGGGGGTTTCTATAGGTTATGGCTACACCTTC
CDR3: CASSRGQGVSIGYGYTF

D: TRBD1
J: TRBJ2-2
size: NA
V: TRBV4-1
length: 17
DNA: TGCGCCAGCAGCCAAGCCTCTCCGGGACAGTTCGCCGGGGAGCTGTTTTTT
CDR3: CASSQASPGQFAGELFF

D: TRBD2
J: TRBJ2-2
size: NA
V: TRBV2
length: 18
DNA: TGTGCCAGCAGTGAAAGACTAGCGGGGGATCCTAACACCGGGGAGCTGTTTTTT
CDR3: CASSERLAGDPNTGELFF

D: NA
J: TRBJ2-1
size: NA
V: TRBV9
length: 13
DNA: TGTGCCAGCAGCGTAGGGCAATACCATGAGCAGTTCTTC
CDR3: CASSVGQYHEQFF

D: NA
J: TRBJ1-4
size: NA
V: TRBV28
length: 11
DNA: TGTGCCAGCGGTACGGGGAAGTGGCTGTTTTTT
CDR3: CASGTGKWLFF

D: NA
J: TRBJ1-5
size: NA
V: TRBV7-9
length: 14
DNA: TGTGCCAGCAGCTTCATGGGCAGTAATCAGCCCCAGCATTTT
CDR3: CASSFMGSNQPQHF

D: TRBD2
J: TRBJ2-1
size: NA
V: TRBV11-2
length: 14
DNA: TGTGCCAGCAGCCCCCGGGTAGCGGGCAATGAGCAGTTCTTC
CDR3: CASSPRVAGNEQFF

D: TRBD2
J: TRBJ2-7
size: NA
V: TRBV5-6
length: 18
DNA: TGTGCCAGCAGAGCGGGACTAGCGGGGGGGCCTCCCTCCTACGAGCAGTACTTC
CDR3: CASRAGLAGGPPSYEQYF

D: NA
J: TRBJ1-1
size: NA
V: TRBV4-3
length: 18
DNA: TGCGCCAGCAGCCAAGAAGGGGGTGAGTCAGGGATGGGCACTGAAGCTTTCTTT
CDR3: CASSQEGGESGMGTEAFF

D: NA
J: TRBJ2-2
size: NA
V: TRBV5-1
length: 19
DNA: TGCGCCAGCAGCTTGGCCGTTTTAAGCGGATACACGAACACCGGGGAGCTGTTTTTT
CDR3: CASSLAVLSGYTNTGELFF

D: TRBD2
J: TRBJ2-7
size: NA
V: TRBV7-9
length: 16
DNA: TGTGCCAGCAGCTCCCTAGCGACTAGCTTTCCCTACGAGCAGTACTTC
CDR3: CASSSLATSFPYEQYF

D: NA
J: TRBJ2-5
size: once
V: TRBV27
length: 13
DNA: TGTGCCAGCAGCTTTAATCGCGAAGAGACCCAGTACTTC
CDR3: CASSFNREETQYF

D: TRBD1
J: TRBJ1-2
size: NA
V: TRBV18
length: 16
DNA: TGTGCCAGCTCATCGGACAGGGGGCAAAGCCACTATGGCTACACCTTC
CDR3: CASSSDRGQSHYGYTF

D: NA
J: TRBJ2-5
size: once
V: TRBV5-4
length: 13
DNA: TGTGCCAGCAGCCTCAGGGTCCGAGAGACCCAGTACTTC
CDR3: CASSLRVRETQYF

D: NA
J: TRBJ2-5
size: few
V: TRBV27
length: 16
DNA: TGTGCCAGCAGACTAAGGGGCCCATGGGGTGAAGAGACCCAGTACTTC
CDR3: CASRLRGPWGEETQYF

D: NA
J: TRBJ2-5
size: NA
V: TRBV28
length: 14
DNA: TGTGCCAGCAGTTTAGGGCCCCCCGGCGAGACCCAGTACTTC
CDR3: CASSLGPPGETQYF

D: TRBD1
J: TRBJ1-5
size: NA
V: TRBV4-2
length: 18
DNA: TGTGCCAGCAGCCAATCCGGGACAGGGGTGTTGGGCAATCAGCCCCAGCATTTT
CDR3: CASSQSGTGVLGNQPQHF

D: TRBD1
J: TRBJ1-2
size: few
V: TRBV28
length: 13
DNA: TGTGCCACCTTGGGACAGGGGGGGAATGGCTACACCTTC
CDR3: CATLGQGGNGYTF

D: TRBD1
J: TRBJ1-1
size: few
V: TRBV6-5
length: 14
DNA: TGTGCCAGCAGCAGACAGGGGGGAAAAGGGGAAGCTTTCTTT
CDR3: CASSRQGGKGEAFF

D: NA
J: TRBJ1-2
size: NA
V: TRBV7-2
length: 13
DNA: TGTGCCAGCAGCCCAGGGAAGGGTAGTGGCTACACCTTC
CDR3: CASSPGKGSGYTF

D: NA
J: TRBJ2-5
size: NA
V: TRBV6-5
length: 15
DNA: TGTGCCAGCAGTTACTCGGGGGGGGGCCAAGGGACCCAGTACTTC
CDR3: CASSYSGGGQGTQYF

D: NA
J: TRBJ2-1
size: NA
V: TRBV5-1
length: 13
DNA: TGCGCCAGGCAGGGGGGCCGATACAATGAGCAGTTCTTC
CDR3: CARQGGRYNEQFF

D: NA
J: TRBJ2-7
size: NA
V: TRBV7-6
length: 17
DNA: TGTGCCAGCAGCTTAGTGGTCCCGGGGACTTTCTCCTACGAGCAGTACTTC
CDR3: CASSLVVPGTFSYEQYF

D: TRBD1
J: TRBJ2-1
size: NA
V: TRBV7-9
length: 15
DNA: TGTGCCAGCAGCCTTGGGACAGGGAAGGGTGATGAGCAGTTCTTC
CDR3: CASSLGTGKGDEQFF

D: NA
J: TRBJ2-1
size: NA
V: TRBV6-4
length: 15
DNA: TGTGCCAGCAGTGACTCAGGGAGTCCCTACAATGAGCAGTTCTTC
CDR3: CASSDSGSPYNEQFF

D: TRBD2
J: TRBJ2-7
size: once
V: TRBV14
length: 18
DNA: TGTGCCAGCAGCCATTCTTTAGGAGCGGGGGCCTTAGAGGACGAGCAGTACTTC
CDR3: CASSHSLGAGALEDEQYF

D: TRBD2
J: TRBJ2-3
size: NA
V: TRBV2
length: 15
DNA: TGTGCCAGCAGTCCACTAGCGGGAGTAACAGATACGCAGTATTTT
CDR3: CASSPLAGVTDTQYF

D: TRBD2
J: TRBJ2-1
size: NA
V: TRBV5-6
length: 16
DNA: TGTGCCAGCAGCGGGGCCACGGGGGGCTCCTACAATGAGCAGTTCTTC
CDR3: CASSGATGGSYNEQFF

D: TRBD2
J: TRBJ2-3
size: few
V: TRBV14
length: 15
DNA: TGTGCCAGCAGCCGCCTACTAGCGGGGGTAGATACGCAGTATTTT
CDR3: CASSRLLAGVDTQYF

D: TRBD2
J: TRBJ2-3
size: NA
V: TRBV11-1
length: 15
DNA: TGTGCCAGCAGCTTTAGGGCGGGGGGCAGAAATTCGCAGTATTTT
CDR3: CASSFRAGGRNSQYF

D: NA
J: TRBJ2-2
size: once
V: TRBV28
length: 11
DNA: TGTGCCAGCAGGAGGAAAGGGGAGCTGTTTTTT
CDR3: CASRRKGELFF

D: TRBD1
J: TRBJ1-2
size: NA
V: TRBV6-5
length: 16
DNA: TGTGCCAGCAGTTACGGGGGGACAGGGGAGGACTATGGCTACACCTTC
CDR3: CASSYGGTGEDYGYTF

D: TRBD1
J: TRBJ1-6
size: NA
V: TRBV6-5
length: 15
DNA: TGTGCCAGCAGCCCCGGACAGGGGAACAAATCACCCCTCCACTTT
CDR3: CASSPGQGNKSPLHF

D: NA
J: TRBJ2-7
size: NA
V: TRBV5-1
length: 15
DNA: TGCGCCAGCAGCTTGGCAGGGGCGCCGTCCTACGAGCAGTACTTC
CDR3: CASSLAGAPSYEQYF

D: TRBD2
J: TRBJ2-1
size: NA
V: TRBV27
length: 20
DNA: TGTGCCAGCAGTTTATATTTTAGCGGGAGGGCCAATCAAGAATCCAATGAGCAGTTCTTC
CDR3: CASSLYFSGRANQESNEQFF

D: TRBD2
J: TRBJ2-7
size: NA
V: TRBV6-1
length: 13
DNA: TGTGCCAGCTGGACTAGCGGATTAGTTGAGCAGTACTTC
CDR3: CASWTSGLVEQYF

D: NA
J: TRBJ1-1
size: NA
V: TRBV5-1
length: 17
DNA: TGCGCCAGCAGCTGGGGGGACCCACGAGGGTGGAACACTGAAGCTTTCTTT
CDR3: CASSWGDPRGWNTEAFF

D: NA
J: TRBJ2-1
size: NA
V: TRBV19
length: 15
DNA: TGTGCCAGTAGCCTAGCGGACAGCTCCTACAATGAGCAGTTCTTC
CDR3: CASSLADSSYNEQFF

D: TRBD1
J: TRBJ2-7
size: NA
V: TRBV5-1
length: 16
DNA: TGCGCCAGCAGCTTTAATGGGACAGGGGTAATCTACGAGCAGTACTTC
CDR3: CASSFNGTGVIYEQYF

D: TRBD1
J: TRBJ2-7
size: NA
V: TRBV7-9
length: 16
DNA: TGTGCCAGCAGCCCTGACAGGGGGCGATTCATCTACGAGCAGTACTTC
CDR3: CASSPDRGRFIYEQYF

D: TRBD2
J: TRBJ2-3
size: NA
V: TRBV5-1
length: 15
DNA: TGCGCCAGCAGCTTGCGCGCGGGGGGCACAGATACGCAGTATTTT
CDR3: CASSLRAGGTDTQYF